The next 17 T cell receptor beta chains were all read from a single sample in a study of blood T cell repertoires in COVID-19. Generated by immunoSEQ multiplex PCR, the TCRdb table keeps only in-frame clones and is missing some. The table lists approximately 40,000 clones, nearly 90% of them singletons. Sequencing was performed on peripheral blood. All receptors derive from a man aged 55 to 69 with COVID-19, enrolled during active disease.

V is TRBV13 and J is TRBJ2-4, with 11 bases fitting TRBD2. V shed 5 bases, J shed 0 bases, and the junction held 3 bases outside the gene matches. The germline gives CDR1 PRHDT, CDR2 FYEKMQ (reference sequence). CDR3 length: 16 residues. The CDR3 region has the DNA TGTGCCAGCAGCCCAGGACTAGCGGGAGCCAAAAACATTCAGTACTTC. Amino acid sequence: CASSPGLAGAKNIQYF.

CDR3: CSAAYPDAGRTEAFF. The CDR3 bases are TGCAGCGCCGCCTATCCAGACGCGGGTCGCACTGAAGCTTTCTTT. The V call is TRBV29-1, the J call TRBJ1-1; D gene unclear. CDR3 size: 15 residues. Germline-derived CDR1 and CDR2 are SQVTM and ANQGSEA. V lost 7 bases, J lost 4 bases, and 22 bases lay in between.

V gene TRBV4-1 combines with J gene TRBJ1-1, with 7 bases fitting TRBD1. CDR1 MGHRA and CDR2 YSYEKL come from the germline V gene. Trimming removed 0 bases from V and 4 bases from J; junction bases left unmatched: 8. CDR3 length: 16 residues. CDR3 nucleotides: TGCGCCAGCAGCCAAGAACGACAGGGCCCCAGCACTGAAGCTTTCTTT. Translation gives CASSQERQGPSTEAFF.

This chain joins TRBV24-1 and TRBJ1-2, with 9 bases matching TRBD1. This CDR3 has 14 amino acids. Germline values: CDR1 KGHDR, CDR2 SFDVKD. V shed 6 bases, J shed 6 bases, and the junction held 7 bases outside the gene matches. This CDR3 reads CATSRGQGQNGYTF. The DNA of the CDR3 is TGTGCCACCAGTAGGGGACAGGGACAAAATGGCTACACCTTC.

J is TRBJ2-2 and V is TRBV10-2, with 12 nucleotides matching TRBD1. Germline V lookup: CDR1 WSHSY, CDR2 SAAADI. The CDR3 totals 15 residues. The V and J ends lost 6 bases and 6 bases, in that order; junction bases with no gene match: 5. This chain's CDR3 is CASSVGQGAAGELFF. CDR3 coding DNA: TGCGCCAGCAGCGTGGGACAGGGGGCTGCCGGGGAGCTGTTTTTT.

CDR3 sequence reads: CASSSTSGSGTDTQYF. The CDR3 bases are TGTGCCAGCAGCTCAACTAGCGGGAGTGGCACAGATACGCAGTATTTT. The chain is built from TRBV5-4 and TRBJ2-3, with 11 nucleotides matching TRBD2. This CDR3 spans 16 amino acids. Germline trimming cut 3 bases from V and 1 base from J; bases unmatched to any gene: 4. Germline V gives CDR1 SGHNT, CDR2 YYREEE (reference sequence).

This chain links TRBV28 with TRBJ1-2; D gene uncertain. In germline, CDR1 is MDHEN, CDR2 SYDVKM. V was shortened by 8 bases and J by 5 bases, with 12 bases between the two germline ends. This CDR3 has 12 residues. CDR3 sequence (DNA): TGTGCCAGCCGATTGACTTATTATGGCTACACCTTC. Translation gives CASRLTYYGYTF.

This chain joins TRBV29-1 and TRBJ2-1, with 11 bases aligning to TRBD2. Germline CDR1 is SQVTM and CDR2 is ANQGSEA. The J segment lost 0 bases and the V segment lost 3 bases, leaving 13 bases of the junction unmatched. The CDR3 loop spans 19 amino acids. The CDR3 is CSVDLIPGLAESSYNEQFF. The CDR3 coding sequence is TGCAGCGTTGACCTTATTCCGGGACTAGCGGAGAGCTCCTACAATGAGCAGTTCTTC.

Concerning this clone: A read error may produce the germline difference seen at one junction end. Other DNA sequences in the sample encode the same CDR3. The chain uses TRBV2 and TRBJ2-5; TRBD1 might be the D (5 bases). Germline V CDR1 and CDR2: SNHLY, FYNNEI. CDR3 size: 14 residues. CDR3 nucleotide sequence: TGTGCCAGCAGTGGCGCAGGGAATCAAGAAACCCAGTACTTC. This translates into CASSGAGNQETQYF.

This chain uses TRBV6-6 with TRBJ1-4, with D possibly matching TRBD1 (6 bases). Germline V gene sequence: CDR1 MNHNY, CDR2 SVGAGI (reference sequence). The V and J ends lost 5 bases and 7 bases respectively, with 14 bases between them. CDR3 size: 14 residues. The CDR3 loop is CASSIDRMFEKLFF. The CDR3 DNA follows: TGTGCCAGCAGTATCGACAGGATGTTTGAAAAACTGTTTTTT.

The genes are TRBV7-9 and TRBJ1-3; 7 bases fit TRBD1. The V and J ends lost 5 bases and 8 bases, in that order; junction bases with no gene match: 12. CDR3 length equals 15 residues. Per germline, CDR1 SEHNR and CDR2 FQNEAQ (reference sequence). CDR3 bases: TGTGCCAGCAGCGCCCCCCAGGGGGGTAGGGACACCATATATTTT. It is translated as CASSAPQGGRDTIYF.

This clone was counted once. The rearrangement joins TRBV3-1 (or the pseudogene TRBV3-2) to TRBJ2-5; TRBD2 aligns across 7 bases. Germline loops: CDR1 LGHDT, CDR2 YNNKEL (reference sequence). V lost 1 base to trimming and J lost 13 bases; unmatched junction nucleotides: 6. The CDR3 length is 12 residues. The CDR3 bases are TGTGCCAGCAGCCAAGGGGGGGGTAGCGGGTACTTC. Its protein product is CASSQGGGSGYF.

The V and J genes are TRBV28 and TRBJ1-4; D gene unclear. Trimming stripped 7 bases from V and 7 bases from J, with 13 bases between. This CDR3 has 13 residues. CDR1 and CDR2 (germline): MDHEN, SYDVKM. As DNA, the CDR3 is TGTGCCAGCACCCCTTATGACACTGAAAAACTGTTTTTT. Amino acids: CASTPYDTEKLFF.

The V call is TRBV27, the J call TRBJ2-1, with 10 bases aligning to TRBD2. The J segment lost 4 bases and the V segment lost 5 bases, leaving 11 bases of the junction unmatched. The CDR3 is made up of 17 amino acids. CDR1 and CDR2 from the germline V gene are MNHEY and SMNVEV (reference sequence). CDR3 in amino acids: CASSPLGSGRTYNEQFF. The CDR3 DNA reads TGTGCCAGCAGTCCCCTGGGTAGCGGGAGGACTTACAATGAGCAGTTCTTC.

CDR3 sequence (DNA): TGTGCCAGCAGAACAGGGGGCATTCAGCCCCAGCATTTT. Amino acids: CASRTGGIQPQHF. The chain recombines TRBV28 with TRBJ1-5; the match to TRBD1 covers 9 bases. Germline V gene lookup returns CDR1 MDHEN and CDR2 SYDVKM. The J segment lost 6 bases and the V segment lost 6 bases, leaving 3 bases of the junction unmatched. The CDR3 has 13 amino acids.

V and J are TRBV27 and TRBJ1-5, with TRBD1 identical over 7 bases. The germline CDR1 and CDR2 sequences are MNHEY and SMNVEV (reference sequence). V shed 8 bases and J 4 bases; nucleotides not matched to a gene: 14. The CDR3 is made up of 16 amino acids. The CDR3 region has the DNA TGTGCCAGCGCACCGTCCGGGACAGCCACAAATCAGCCCCAGCATTTT. Amino acid sequence: CASAPSGTATNQPQHF.

The chain has TRBV30 and TRBJ1-6; weak D call: TRBD1 (6 bases). The CDR3 consists of 13 residues. Germline assignment: CDR1 GTSNPN and CDR2 SVGIG (reference sequence). Trimming cost V 0 bases and J 7 bases, with 7 bases left between them. The chain's CDR3 is CAWSVQGNSPLHF. DNA for the CDR3: TGTGCCTGGAGTGTACAGGGAAATTCACCCCTCCACTTT.